The text below deals with one T cell receptor (beta chain). The antigen is unknown. What was sequenced were expressed TCRB transcripts, since all of the isolated RNA had been reverse transcribed. Measured with immunoSEQ multiplex PCR; TCRdb has only the in-frame clones, and not every one. The table lists approximately 470,000 clones, around 28% of them singletons. The data derive from a study of beta chain features in type 1 diabetes. In germline, CDR1 is SGHRS, CDR2 YFSETQ. V lost 4 bases, J lost 2 bases, and 8 bases lay in between. The CDR3 extends over 13 amino acids. Study findings and constraints: Any PCR bias toward short templates would affect both groups alike. Researchers cautioned that cDNA sequencing could over-represent cells with high TCR expression.

The chain uses TRBV5-1 and TRBJ2-3; D call uncertain. The source is a man aged 18 to 29 in good health. The specimen sequenced was naive CD4+ T cells from blood. In DNA, the CDR3 is TGCGCCAGCAGCGCTAGGATCACAGATACGCAGTATTTT. Its protein is CASSARITDTQYF.